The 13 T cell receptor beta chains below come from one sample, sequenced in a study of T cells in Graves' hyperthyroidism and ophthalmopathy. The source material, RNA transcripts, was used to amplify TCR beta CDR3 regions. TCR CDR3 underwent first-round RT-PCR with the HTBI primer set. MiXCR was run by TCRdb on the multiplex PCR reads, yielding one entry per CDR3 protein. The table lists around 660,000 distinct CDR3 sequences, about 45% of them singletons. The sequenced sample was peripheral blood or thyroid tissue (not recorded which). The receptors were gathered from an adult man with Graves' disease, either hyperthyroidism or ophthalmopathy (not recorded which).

CDR3 sequence: CASSELPRDARNTIYF. In nucleotides, the CDR3 is TGTGCCAGCAGTGAACTCCCCCGGGACGCCCGAAACACCATATATTTT. V is TRBV6-4 and J is TRBJ1-3, with D perhaps TRBD1 (5 bases). The CDR3 is made up of 16 amino acids. The V end lost 3 bases, the J end lost 5 bases, and 17 bases lay between the germline ends. CDR1 MRHNA and CDR2 SNTAGT come from the germline V gene.

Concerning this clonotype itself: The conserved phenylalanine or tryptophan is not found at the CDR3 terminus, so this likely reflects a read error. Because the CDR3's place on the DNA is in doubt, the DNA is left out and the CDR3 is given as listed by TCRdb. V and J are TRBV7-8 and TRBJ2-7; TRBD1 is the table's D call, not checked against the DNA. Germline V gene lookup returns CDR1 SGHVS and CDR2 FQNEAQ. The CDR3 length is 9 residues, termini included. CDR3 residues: CASSQGTQT.

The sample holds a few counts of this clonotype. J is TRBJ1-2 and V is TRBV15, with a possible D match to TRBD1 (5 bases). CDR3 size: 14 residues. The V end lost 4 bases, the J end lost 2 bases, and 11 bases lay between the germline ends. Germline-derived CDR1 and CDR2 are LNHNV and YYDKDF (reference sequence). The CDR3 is CATSTCRENYGYTF. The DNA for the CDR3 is TGTGCCACCAGCACATGCAGGGAGAACTATGGCTACACCTTC. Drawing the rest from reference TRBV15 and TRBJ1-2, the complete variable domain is DAMVIQNPRYQVTQFGKPVTLSCSQTLNHNVMYWYQQKSSQAPKLLFHYYDKDFNNEADTPDNFQSRRPNTSFCFLDIRSPGLGDTAMYLCATSTCRENYGYTFGSGTRLTVV.

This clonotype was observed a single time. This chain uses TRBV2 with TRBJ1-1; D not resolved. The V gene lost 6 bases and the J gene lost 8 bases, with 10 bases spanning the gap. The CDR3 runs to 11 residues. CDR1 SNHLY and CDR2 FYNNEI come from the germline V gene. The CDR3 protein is CASSAGREAFF. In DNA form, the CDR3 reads TGTGCCAGCAGCGCAGGACGGGAAGCTTTCTTT. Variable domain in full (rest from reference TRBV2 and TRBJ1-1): EPEVTQTPSHQVTQMGQEVILRCVPISNHLYFYWYRQILGQKVEFLVSFYNNEISEKSEIFDDQFSVERPDGSNFTLKIRSTKLEDSAMYFCASSAGREAFFGQGTRLTVV.

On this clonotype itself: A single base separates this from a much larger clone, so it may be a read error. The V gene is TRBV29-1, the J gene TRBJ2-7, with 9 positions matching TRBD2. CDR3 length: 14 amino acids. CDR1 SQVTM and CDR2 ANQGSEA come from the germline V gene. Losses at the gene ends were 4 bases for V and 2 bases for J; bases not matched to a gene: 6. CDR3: CSVGVTSGAYEQYF. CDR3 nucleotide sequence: TGCAGCGTTGGGGTGACTAGCGGTGCCTACGAGCAGTACTTC.

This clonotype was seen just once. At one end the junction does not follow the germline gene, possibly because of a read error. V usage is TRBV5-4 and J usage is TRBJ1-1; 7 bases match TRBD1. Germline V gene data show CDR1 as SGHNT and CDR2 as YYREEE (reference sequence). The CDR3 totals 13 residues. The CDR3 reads CARSSDRASEAFF. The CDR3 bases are TGTGCCCGCAGCTCTGACAGGGCGAGTGAAGCTTTCTTT.

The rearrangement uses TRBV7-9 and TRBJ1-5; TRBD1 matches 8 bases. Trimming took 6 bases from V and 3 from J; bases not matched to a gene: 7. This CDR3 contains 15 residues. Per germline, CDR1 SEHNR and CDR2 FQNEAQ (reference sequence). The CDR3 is CASSNEGQVNQPQHF. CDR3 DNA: TGTGCCAGCAGTAACGAGGGACAGGTCAATCAGCCCCAGCATTTT.

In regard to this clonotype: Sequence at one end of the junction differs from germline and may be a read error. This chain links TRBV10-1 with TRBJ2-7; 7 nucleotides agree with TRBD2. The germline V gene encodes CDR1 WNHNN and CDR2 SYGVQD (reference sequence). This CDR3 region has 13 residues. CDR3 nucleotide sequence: TGTGCCAACAGTGAAGCGGGAACCTACGAGCAGTACTTC. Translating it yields CANSEAGTYEQYF.

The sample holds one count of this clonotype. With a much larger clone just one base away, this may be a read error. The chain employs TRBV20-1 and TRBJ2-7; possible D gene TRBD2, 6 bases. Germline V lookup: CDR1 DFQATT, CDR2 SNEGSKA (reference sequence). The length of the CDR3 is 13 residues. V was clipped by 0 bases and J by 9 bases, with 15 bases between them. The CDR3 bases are TGCAGTGCTAGAGATCCGGGGGAAGATGGGCAGTACTTC. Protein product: CSARDPGEDGQYF.

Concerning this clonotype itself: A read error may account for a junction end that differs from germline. CDR3 sequence reads: CASSQEGNSRRGYTF. CDR3 coding DNA: TGTGCCAGCAGCCAAGAGGGTAATTCTCGGCGGGGCTACACCTTC. This chain links TRBV10-2 with TRBJ1-2, with D uncertain. Germline V gives CDR1 WSHSY, CDR2 SAAADI. The CDR3 spans 15 residues.

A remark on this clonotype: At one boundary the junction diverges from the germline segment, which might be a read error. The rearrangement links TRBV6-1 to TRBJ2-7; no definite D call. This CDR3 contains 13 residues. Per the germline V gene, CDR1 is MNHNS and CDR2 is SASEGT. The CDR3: CAISAQPGYEQYF. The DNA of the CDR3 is TGTGCCATCAGTGCCCAACCAGGATACGAGCAGTACTTC.

The CDR3 sequence: CSVDTARGARDTEAFF. In DNA, the CDR3 is TGCAGCGTTGACACCGCGCGGGGGGCGCGGGACACTGAAGCTTTCTTT. The V gene is TRBV29-1, the J gene TRBJ1-1, with D tentatively TRBD1 (6 bases). The ends were cut back, 3 bases at V and 3 bases at J, with 20 bases in the middle. The CDR3 consists of 16 residues. CDR1 is SQVTM and CDR2 is ANQGSEA in the germline V gene.

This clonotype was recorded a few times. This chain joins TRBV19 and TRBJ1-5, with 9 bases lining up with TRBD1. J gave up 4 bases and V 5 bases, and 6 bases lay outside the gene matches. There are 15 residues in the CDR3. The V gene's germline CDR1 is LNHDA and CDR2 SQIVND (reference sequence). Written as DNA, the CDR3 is TGTGCCAGTAGTCACCCGGGACAGGGAAATCAGCCCCAGCATTTT. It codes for CASSHPGQGNQPQHF.